These 23 T cell receptor beta chains originate from one sample sequenced in a study of T cell repertoires in MIS-A myocarditis (dated by TCRdb to 2021 to 2024). The library was obtained by the immunoSEQ multiplex PCR assay. Held by TCRdb, this immuneACCESS table contains in-frame sequences only and omits some clones. Under half of the omission traces to an unresolved V gene where checked; the cause of the rest is unknown. Within this sample are some 10,000 clones, with 75% to 90% of them counted one time only. The top ten clonotypes cover 2% to 2.5% of the sample. Sequences were obtained from thoracic lymph node tissue obtained at autopsy. Every receptor here comes from a man between 18 and 29 years old with fulminant myocarditis from multisystem inflammatory syndrome in adults (MIS-A) after COVID-19.

The V gene is TRBV10-3, the J gene TRBJ1-2; 10 nucleotides match TRBD1. The CDR3 covers 12 residues. Germline V gives CDR1 ENHRY, CDR2 SYGVKD. V was clipped by 6 bases and J by 6 bases; unmatched bases: 1. The CDR3: CAISGTGDGYTF. The CDR3 bases are TGTGCCATCAGCGGGACAGGGGATGGCTACACCTTC.

The chain recombines TRBV9 with TRBJ2-2; D not resolved. Germline values: CDR1 SGDLS, CDR2 YYNGEE. The CDR3 is 13 residues long. V gave up 4 bases and J gave up 5 bases, with 9 bases separating them. The CDR3 nucleotides are TGTGCCAGCAGCCTGTCTCGGACCGGGGAGCTGTTTTTT. This sequence encodes CASSLSRTGELFF. Full variable domain (missing parts from reference TRBV9 and TRBJ2-2): DSGVTQTPKHLITATGQRVTLRCSPRSGDLSVYWYQQSLDQGLQFLIQYYNGEERAKGNILERFSAQQFPDLHSELNLSSLELGDSALYFCASSLSRTGELFFGEGSRLTVL.

The chain employs TRBV28 and TRBJ2-2; perhaps TRBD2 as D (5 bases). This CDR3 has 15 amino acids. The germline V gene encodes CDR1 MDHEN and CDR2 SYDVKM. V lost 6 bases and J 2 bases, leaving 13 bases between the germline ends. The CDR3 nucleotides read TGTGCCAGCAGCCACGGACTTGCCAACACCGGGGAGCTGTTTTTT. This codes for CASSHGLANTGELFF.

V gene TRBV5-4 combines with J gene TRBJ2-3, with D unresolved. Germline V gives CDR1 SGHNT, CDR2 YYREEE (reference sequence). The CDR3 length is 13 residues. CDR3 in amino acids: CAAWEDSTDTQYF. As DNA, the CDR3 is TGTGCAGCCTGGGAAGATAGCACAGATACGCAGTATTTT.

This clone was seen only once. The gene calls are TRBV18 and TRBJ1-3, with D hard to call. The CDR3 contains 16 residues. In germline, CDR1 is KGHSH, CDR2 LQKENI. Between the trimmed V and J ends, which lost 2 bases and 0 bases, there was a span of 11 bases. Here the CDR3 reads CASSPSNGFSGNTIYF. CDR3 sequence (DNA): TGTGCCAGCTCACCAAGTAACGGATTCTCTGGAAACACCATATATTTT.

In this sample, this clone turned up once. The rearrangement joins TRBV13 to TRBJ1-2, with 7 bases identical to TRBD1. J lost 8 bases, V lost 6 bases, and 9 bases had no gene match. This CDR3 has 13 residues. CDR1 and CDR2 (germline): PRHDT, FYEKMQ (reference sequence). CDR3 bases: TGTGCCAGCAGTCCACAGGGGTCGGGGGGCTACACCTTC. Protein product: CASSPQGSGGYTF.

The chain uses TRBV5-6 and TRBJ2-2; 7 bases line up with TRBD1. J lost 3 bases, V lost 0 bases, and 2 bases had no gene match. Germline loops: CDR1 SGHDT, CDR2 YYEEEE. This CDR3 contains 15 residues. This CDR3 reads CASSLVQGDTGELFF. Written as DNA, the CDR3 is TGTGCCAGCAGCTTGGTCCAGGGGGACACCGGGGAGCTGTTTTTT.

The genes are TRBV6-6 and TRBJ1-2, with 9 bases that match TRBD1. Germline-derived CDR1 and CDR2 are MNHNY and SVGAGI (reference sequence). Trimming took 6 bases from V and 5 from J; bases not matched to a gene: 10. This CDR3 has 15 residues. CDR3 loop: CASRVSTGTGYGYTF. The CDR3 coding sequence is TGTGCCAGCAGAGTCTCCACCGGGACAGGGTATGGCTACACCTTC.

This chain uses TRBV6-6 with TRBJ2-7; D is ambiguous. Trimming left V 3 bases short and J 3 bases short, with 9 bases between. This CDR3 spans 13 amino acids. Germline V gene sequence: CDR1 MNHNY, CDR2 SVGAGI (reference sequence). The CDR3 loop is CASSYQENYEQYF. As DNA, the CDR3 is TGTGCCAGCAGTTATCAGGAAAACTACGAGCAGTACTTC.

In this sample, this clone turned up a few times. This rearrangement joins TRBV12-3 or TRBV12-4 to TRBJ2-7; D gene unclear. Trimming removed 6 bases at V and 7 bases at J, with 10 bases between. The CDR3 is 11 residues long. The CDR3 protein is CASSSMGEQYF. The DNA of the CDR3 is TGTGCCAGCAGCTCGATGGGAGAGCAGTACTTC.

V usage is TRBV5-6 and J usage is TRBJ1-1, with D hard to call. The V gene's germline CDR1 is SGHDT and CDR2 YYEEEE. Trimming left V 0 bases short and J 11 bases short, with 14 bases between. CDR3 length: 13 amino acids. The CDR3 DNA reads TGTGCCAGCAGCTTGGTTGAGGCGGGAGGCGCTTTCTTT. This sequence encodes CASSLVEAGGAFF.

The gene calls are TRBV24-1 and TRBJ2-1, with 14 bases identical to TRBD2. Per germline, CDR1 KGHDR and CDR2 SFDVKD. The CDR3 loop spans 16 amino acids. V dropped 4 bases and J dropped 10; count of bases not matched to a gene: 8. The CDR3 reads CATSDLTSGRAGEQFF. CDR3 nucleotides: TGTGCCACCAGTGACCTGACTAGCGGGAGGGCGGGGGAGCAGTTCTTC.

CDR3: CATSDNTNLAYNEQFF. The CDR3 bases are TGTGCCACCAGTGATAACACCAACCTGGCCTACAATGAGCAGTTCTTC. The chain carries TRBV24-1 and TRBJ2-1; D is undetermined. The CDR3 sequence is 16 residues long. Germline loops: CDR1 KGHDR, CDR2 SFDVKD. Trimming stripped 3 bases from V and 2 bases from J, with 13 bases between.

The DNA of the CDR3 is TGCGCCAGCAGCTTAACCTTTGGTACCGCCTACGAGCAGTACTTC. Residues: CASSLTFGTAYEQYF. The chain joins TRBV5-1 to TRBJ2-7; D gene ambiguous. The CDR3 sequence is 15 residues long. The V end was cut by 2 bases, the J end by 2 bases, with 14 bases between. Germline CDR1 and CDR2: SGHRS and YFSETQ.

The rearrangement joins TRBV30 to TRBJ2-7; the D is unclear. The V end lost 2 bases, the J end lost 0 bases, and 26 bases lay between the germline ends. Germline loops: CDR1 GTSNPN, CDR2 SVGIG (reference sequence). The CDR3 totals 19 residues. This chain's CDR3 is CAWSPQPNSGFRYSYEQYF. The DNA of the CDR3 is TGTGCCTGGAGTCCTCAACCTAACTCAGGCTTTAGATACTCCTACGAGCAGTACTTC.

The V call is TRBV2, the J call TRBJ1-5; D ambiguous. V was shortened by 8 bases and J by 6 bases, with 17 bases between the two germline ends. The CDR3 totals 14 residues. Germline V gives CDR1 SNHLY, CDR2 FYNNEI. CDR3 loop: CASGPRLGSQPQHF. The CDR3 bases are TGTGCCAGCGGGCCAAGACTTGGTAGTCAGCCCCAGCATTTT.

The genes are TRBV6-7 and TRBJ1-5, with TRBD1 matching over 7 bases. TRBV6-7 qualifies as an ORF whose function is uncertain. The CDR3 is 16 residues long. V lost 5 bases to trimming and J lost 3 bases; unmatched junction nucleotides: 10. The CDR3 reads CASSPPSGGANQPQHF. The CDR3, as DNA: TGTGCCAGCAGTCCTCCTTCAGGGGGGGCCAATCAGCCCCAGCATTTT.

This chain connects TRBV15 to TRBJ2-7; TRBD1 is a possible D gene (5 bases). The V gene's germline CDR1 is LNHNV and CDR2 YYDKDF (reference sequence). The CDR3 has 14 residues. V lost 0 bases and J lost 5, with 11 bases in between. CDR3 in DNA: TGTGCCACCAGCAGAGAAGCAGGGCGGAACGAGCAGTACTTC. As protein: CATSREAGRNEQYF.

J is TRBJ2-5 and V is TRBV27; 12 bases are shared with TRBD2. The V and J ends lost 5 bases and 5 bases, in that order; junction bases with no gene match: 9. In germline, CDR1 is MNHEY, CDR2 SMNVEV (reference sequence). There are 16 residues in the CDR3. CDR3 nucleotide sequence: TGTGCCAGCAGTCAGGAACTAGCGGGAGGTTTGGAGACCCAGTACTTC. Translating it yields CASSQELAGGLETQYF.

The chain is built from TRBV6-5 and TRBJ2-1; D is perhaps TRBD2 (5 bases). Trimming took 4 bases from V and 6 from J, leaving 13 bases between them. The CDR3 runs to 14 residues. Germline-derived CDR1 and CDR2 are MNHEY and SVGAGI. This CDR3 reads CASSSHFTSNEQFF. The CDR3 nucleotides read TGTGCCAGCAGTTCCCACTTTACTAGCAATGAGCAGTTCTTC.

The rearrangement links TRBV28 to TRBJ1-1; D is possibly TRBD1 (6 bases). The CDR3 is 14 amino acids. With 6 bases removed from V and 4 bases from J, the gap between germline ends came to 15 bases. In germline, CDR1 is MDHEN, CDR2 SYDVKM. DNA of the CDR3: TGTGCCAGCAGACTACAGGGACTCGGCACTGAAGCTTTCTTT. Translating gives CASRLQGLGTEAFF.

This sequence joins TRBV5-1 and TRBJ1-2; D is unresolved. V was clipped by 4 bases and J by 3 bases, with 10 bases between them. The CDR3 has 13 amino acids. Germline-derived CDR1 and CDR2 are SGHRS and YFSETQ. Here the CDR3 reads CASSQDGDYGYTF. In DNA, the CDR3 is TGCGCCAGCAGCCAGGACGGGGACTATGGCTACACCTTC.

The chain employs TRBV19 and TRBJ1-2; TRBD1 is a possible D gene (5 bases). Trimming removed 7 bases from V and 8 bases from J, with 20 bases in between. CDR3 length: 14 amino acids. CDR1 is LNHDA, CDR2 SQIVND, per germline (reference sequence). The CDR3 region has the DNA TGTGCCAGTATGTTTCGCGGGGGTTTAGGCGGCTACACCTTC. It yields the protein CASMFRGGLGGYTF.